The 10 T cell receptor beta chains listed next were all sequenced from one sample in a study of shared clonotypes between healthy human individuals (TCRdb year 2020). The method was the immunoSEQ multiplex PCR assay. TCRdb retrieved this table from immuneACCESS and kept in-frame rearrangements only. Not all clones are present; in checked studies, unresolved V genes account for under half, and no reason is known for the remainder. For this sample there are about 2.3 million clones; approximately 95% appear just once. About 0.41% of the sample comes from the top ten. The sequenced material came from naive CD4+ T cells from PBMCs. According to the study, the label for this sample's cell subset or site signals: CD45RA+ positively selected. All receptors derive from a man between 18 and 35 years old in good health. Some clones in this sample may be carry-over from other donors' samples.

The rearrangement uses TRBV28 and TRBJ2-3; 7 bases are a match to TRBD2. The CDR3 sequence is 15 residues long. J gave up 2 bases and V 6 bases, and 8 bases lay outside the gene matches. The germline gives CDR1 MDHEN, CDR2 SYDVKM. As DNA, the CDR3 is TGTGCCAGCAGCAGCCTAAGCGGGAACACAGATACGCAGTATTTT. Its translation is CASSSLSGNTDTQYF.

The chain joins TRBV4-2 to TRBJ2-6; the match to TRBD1 covers 9 bases. This CDR3 spans 18 amino acids. V trimming: 0 bases; J trimming: 2 bases; junction bases outside the gene matches: 5. Per the germline V gene, CDR1 is LGHNA and CDR2 is YNFKEQ. CDR3 DNA sequence: TGTGCCAGCAGCCAAGAGGGACAGGGATGGACTGGGGCCAACGTCCTGACTTTC. Its translation: CASSQEGQGWTGANVLTF.

The V call is TRBV30, the J call TRBJ2-3; TRBD2 might be the D (6 bases). This CDR3 is 16 amino acids long. The ends were cut back, 5 bases at V and 1 base at J, with 19 bases in the middle. The V gene's germline CDR1 is GTSNPN and CDR2 SVGIG (reference sequence). The CDR3 DNA follows: TGTGCCTGGGATATAGATTGGAGGGTGGGCACAGATACGCAGTATTTT. Residues: CAWDIDWRVGTDTQYF.

About this clone: This specimen includes other DNA sequences encoding the same CDR3. The rearrangement links TRBV28 to TRBJ2-3; 9 nucleotides match TRBD1. With V trimmed by 6 bases and J by 2 bases, 9 bases remained unmatched. The CDR3 contains 16 residues. Germline V lookup: CDR1 MDHEN, CDR2 SYDVKM. CDR3 protein: CASSLSGQGSTDTQYF. CDR3 sequence (DNA): TGTGCCAGCAGCCTATCGGGACAGGGATCCACAGATACGCAGTATTTT.

The chain carries TRBV7-2 and TRBJ1-2; D call uncertain. Germline V gene sequence: CDR1 SGHTA, CDR2 FQGNSA. This CDR3 comprises 13 residues. V dropped 5 bases and J dropped 12 bases, with 19 bases sitting between them. CDR3 amino acids: CASSPVSTREHTF. DNA for the CDR3: TGTGCCAGCAGCCCAGTCAGTACGAGGGAGCACACCTTC.

The genes are TRBV9 and TRBJ2-7, with no clear D. Germline V gene data show CDR1 as SGDLS and CDR2 as YYNGEE. V was cut by 0 bases and J by 6 bases, with 16 bases left in between. The CDR3 is 15 residues long. CDR3 protein: CASSVATGSQAEQYF. CDR3 bases: TGTGCCAGCAGCGTAGCTACCGGGTCCCAGGCCGAGCAGTACTTC.

The gene calls are TRBV13 and TRBJ2-2, with 13 bases aligning to TRBD2. This CDR3 region has 17 residues. Germline V lookup: CDR1 PRHDT, CDR2 FYEKMQ (reference sequence). V trimming: 5 bases; J trimming: 7 bases; junction bases outside the gene matches: 10. The CDR3 DNA reads as TGTGCCAGCAGCCTCAGACTAGCGGGAGGCCTGGGCGGGGAGCTGTTTTTT. It encodes CASSLRLAGGLGGELFF. Drawing the rest from reference TRBV13 and TRBJ2-2, the complete variable domain is AAGVIQSPRHLIKEKRETATLKCYPIPRHDTVYWYQQGPGQDPQFLISFYEKMQSDKGSIPDRFSAQQFSDYHSELNMSSLELGDSALYFCASSLRLAGGLGGELFFGEGSRLTVL.

In the case of this clone: The same CDR3 arises from other DNA sequences in this sample as well. The genes are TRBV28 and TRBJ2-1; D assignment may be TRBD1 or TRBD2 (6 bases each). The germline V gene has CDR1 MDHEN and CDR2 SYDVKM. The CDR3 consists of 16 residues. V lost 1 base to trimming and J lost 1 base, with 11 bases between them. The CDR3 coding sequence is TGTGCCAGCAGTTTATTAGGAGGGGGTTCCTACAATGAGCAGTTCTTC. Residues: CASSLLGGGSYNEQFF.

V gene TRBV21-1 combines with J gene TRBJ2-2; the table's D call, TRBD1, has no DNA check behind it. TRBV21-1 is a known pseudogene. CDR3 length: 15 amino acids. CDR3 protein: CASNKNKTVTGELFF. As DNA, the CDR3 is TGTGCCAGCAACAAGAACAAGACAGTCACCGGGGAGCTGTTTTTT.

This clone was counted a single time. V and J are TRBV28 and TRBJ1-2, with a weak D call TRBD1 (5 bases). This CDR3 comprises 14 residues. Trimming cost V 4 bases and J 4 bases, with 13 bases left between them. Germline CDR1 is MDHEN and CDR2 is SYDVKM. CDR3 in DNA: TGTGCCAGCAGTTCGGGACGCGAGGGCTATGGCTACACCTTC. This codes for CASSSGREGYGYTF.